This note documents a single TCR beta chain sequence. Its antigen is as yet unknown. This sample was taken from a study of Tregs in tolerant kidney transplant recipients. Study-level points and caveats: Expanding Tregs on activated donor B cells appeared to best identify donor-specific TCRbeta clones. In tolerant patients, donor-specific Tregs outgrew total Tregs, suggesting antigen-driven expansion.

The protocol was immunoSEQ multiplex PCR, while the TCRdb copy is restricted to in-frame clones and leaves out a portion. This repertoire includes around 33,000 clones. Unstimulated Tregs (CD4+CD25+CD127-) and CD4+CD25- non-Tregs were sorted from PBMCs. The sequence derives from a human donor who received a combined kidney and bone marrow transplant. The sequenced sample was CD8+ T cells from blood, obtained before the transplant.

Incomplete CDR3 DNA: TGTGCCAGCAGCTTAGTGGAAGACTCCGATGAG. Encoded protein: CASSLVEDSDE. The full CDR3 is CASSLVEDSDEQFF. The J gene is TRBJ2-1, the V gene TRBV7-6; D call uncertain. The CDR3 end is not reached by the read, which stops 3 residues before it; the germline J gene fills it in. Germline loops: CDR1 SGHVS, CDR2 FNYEAQ. V was trimmed by 1 base and J by 8 bases, leaving 12 bases between them. The CDR3 totals 14 residues.